The rows below give T cell receptor beta chains drawn from one sample of a study of T cell clusters in autoimmune cytopenias. TCRdb reanalyzed the multiplex PCR reads, giving one entry per CDR3 protein sequence and no DNA. The sample holds 9,500 to 15,000 distinct CDR3 sequences. These data also formed part of another study, on T cell repertoires in aging, cancer and after chemotherapy.

The sample consisted of peripheral blood. The source of these receptors is a human donor in good health. Each CDR3 is given with its conserved first and last residue. The order of the fields is J gene, CDR3 length, clone size, V gene, CDR3 protein. Size is omitted from some rows. Given values are once, few, many or a class for expanded clones.

J: TRBJ1-2
length: 14
size: medium-sized
V: TRBV6-1
CDR3: CAITPGPAFYGYTF

J: TRBJ2-3
length: 17
size: -
V: TRBV9
CDR3: CASSANLAGASTDTQYF

J: TRBJ2-7
length: 15
size: -
V: TRBV20-1
CDR3: CSARGFRQEDYEQYF

J: TRBJ2-7
length: 11
size: -
V: TRBV20-1
CDR3: CSAEAQYEQYF

J: TRBJ1-2
length: 14
size: -
V: TRBV7-2
CDR3: CASSLDGARGGYTF

J: TRBJ2-1
length: 13
size: -
V: TRBV5-6
CDR3: CASSHDYHNEQFF

J: TRBJ1-6
length: 14
size: -
V: TRBV10-1
CDR3: CASMTTGADSPLHF

J: TRBJ1-2
length: 12
size: -
V: TRBV29-1
CDR3: CSVDGALSGYTF

J: TRBJ1-4
length: 15
size: -
V: TRBV20-1
CDR3: CSAREGNRGNEKLFF

J: TRBJ2-2
length: 13
size: large
V: TRBV6-5
CDR3: CASSYSETGELFF

J: TRBJ2-7
length: 13
size: medium-sized
V: TRBV7-9
CDR3: CASSQTPSYEQYF

J: TRBJ2-5
length: 14
size: -
V: TRBV4-3
CDR3: CASSQVWTEGTQYF

J: TRBJ1-6
length: 13
size: medium-sized
V: TRBV19
CDR3: CASNDRGGSPLHF

J: TRBJ2-7
length: 16
size: -
V: TRBV6-2/TRBV6-3
CDR3: CASSYSRDRATYEQYF

J: TRBJ1-2
length: 15
size: -
V: TRBV20-1
CDR3: CSAPSPGQGNYGYTF

J: TRBJ1-2
length: 14
size: -
V: TRBV11-2
CDR3: CASSGDRGPHGYTF

J: TRBJ2-7
length: 13
size: -
V: TRBV20-1
CDR3: CSAQDRGAYEQYF

J: TRBJ1-1
length: 14
size: medium-sized
V: TRBV7-6
CDR3: CASSSGQWNTEAFF

J: TRBJ1-1
length: 14
size: -
V: TRBV7-2
CDR3: CASSFGAENTEAFF

J: TRBJ2-1
length: 15
size: -
V: TRBV24-1
CDR3: CATSDPGGPSNEQFF

J: TRBJ1-3
length: 16
size: -
V: TRBV13
CDR3: CASSLVLGSSGNTIYF

J: TRBJ2-2
length: 17
size: -
V: TRBV6-2/TRBV6-3
CDR3: CASSRRGVALNGGELFF

J: TRBJ2-5
length: 15
size: medium-sized
V: TRBV6-5
CDR3: CASSRAGLFGETQYF

J: TRBJ2-7
length: 14
size: -
V: TRBV20-1
CDR3: CSARYGQGRSEQYF

J: TRBJ1-2
length: 12
size: medium-sized
V: TRBV13
CDR3: CASSLEDHGYTF

J: TRBJ2-2
length: 16
size: -
V: TRBV20-1
CDR3: CSARRLAGGNTGELFF

J: TRBJ2-5
length: 13
size: -
V: TRBV25-1
CDR3: CASRGDTQETQYF

J: TRBJ1-1
length: 13
size: medium-sized
V: TRBV30
CDR3: CAWSVNSNTEAFF

J: TRBJ1-3
length: 12
size: -
V: TRBV14
CDR3: CASSQGGFSPYF

J: TRBJ2-7
length: 14
size: medium-sized
V: TRBV12-3/TRBV12-4
CDR3: CASSLQDSRYEQYF

J: TRBJ1-4
length: 15
size: -
V: TRBV5-6
CDR3: CASSLGFGGYEKLFF

J: TRBJ1-1
length: 11
size: medium-sized
V: TRBV6-2/TRBV6-3
CDR3: CASSPAVEAFF

J: TRBJ1-2
length: 16
size: medium-sized
V: TRBV19
CDR3: CASSLTGGRTAYGYTF

J: TRBJ2-1
length: 17
size: medium-sized
V: TRBV7-2
CDR3: CASSLTSGALRYNEQFF

J: TRBJ2-7
length: 14
size: -
V: TRBV20-1
CDR3: CSARSQAMGYEQYF

J: TRBJ2-7
length: 13
size: -
V: TRBV20-1
CDR3: CSASPGTSYEQYF

J: TRBJ1-1
length: 14
size: -
V: TRBV6-6
CDR3: CASSYFGMNTEAFF

J: TRBJ1-6
length: 15
size: medium-sized
V: TRBV7-6
CDR3: CASSRLWGRGSPLHF

J: TRBJ1-2
length: 15
size: -
V: TRBV20-1
CDR3: CSARFASRARYGYTF

J: TRBJ1-2
length: 15
size: -
V: TRBV18
CDR3: CASSPWDRGNYGYTF